Described below is a single T cell receptor beta chain sequence and its context. The data are from a study of blood T cell repertoires in COVID-19. Study-level background: COVID-19 samples, acute and convalescent, were from the United States, Italy and Spain.

The CDR3 is 14 residues long. Losses at the gene ends were 4 bases for V and 7 bases for J; bases not matched to a gene: 4. The V gene's germline CDR1 is KGHDR and CDR2 SFDVKD. Original processing notes: How many nucleated cells were present was estimated from reference gene primer amplification. TCRdb's copy holds only in-frame clones and misses some; the assay was immunoSEQ multiplex PCR. That table furnishes V, J and clone size, whereas the DNA furnished D and trimming. The repertoire holds under 500,000 clones, 85% to 90% seen once, with 4.3% in the top ten. Source material: peripheral blood. The sequence was obtained from a woman aged 25 to 39 with acute or convalescent COVID-19. The chain couples TRBV24-1 to TRBJ1-2; TRBD1 matches at 11 bases. CDR3 region: CATSDRDRGGGYTF. The DNA of the CDR3 is TGTGCCACCAGTGACCGGGACAGGGGGGGTGGCTACACCTTC.